The table lists the clone carrying this TCR beta chain with a few counts. This sample is part of a study of T-cell memory formation after mild COVID-19. TCRdb analysed the 5' RACE reads with MiXCR anew, one entry per CDR3 protein. The sample lists roughly 500,000 distinct CDR3 sequences, 20% occurring once. The sequencing sample was made of PBMCs or a T cell subset sorted from them (not recorded which). This TCR was recovered from an adult woman who had mild COVID-19 (a few samples of this study predate the infection). Cell type and time point are not known.

DNA for the CDR3: TGTGCCAGCAGTTTCTACCAGGGGGGGACCGGGGAGCTGTTTTTT. Its translation is CASSFYQGGTGELFF. The V call is TRBV12-3 or TRBV12-4, the J call TRBJ2-2, with D possibly called TRBD1 or TRBD2 (7 bases each). This CDR3 has 15 residues. Trimming pared 3 bases from V and 5 bases from J, leaving 13 bases between.